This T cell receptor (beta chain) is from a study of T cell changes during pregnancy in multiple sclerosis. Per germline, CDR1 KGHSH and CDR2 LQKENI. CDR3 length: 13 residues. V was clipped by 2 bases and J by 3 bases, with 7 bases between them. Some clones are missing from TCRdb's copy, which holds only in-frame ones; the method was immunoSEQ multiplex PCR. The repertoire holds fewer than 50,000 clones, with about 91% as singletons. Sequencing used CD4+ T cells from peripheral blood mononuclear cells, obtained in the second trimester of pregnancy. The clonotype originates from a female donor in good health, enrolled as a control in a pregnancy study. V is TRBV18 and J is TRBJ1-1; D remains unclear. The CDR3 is CASSPGQDTEAFF. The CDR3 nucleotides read TGTGCCAGCTCACCAGGGCAAGACACTGAAGCTTTCTTT.